The rows below give T cell receptor beta chains drawn from one sample of a study of blood T cell repertoires in COVID-19. Clones were read by immunoSEQ multiplex PCR, and TCRdb kept only the in-frame ones, dropping some. The sample gives approximately 150,000 clones, approximately 88% of which show up once; under 5% is in the top ten. Sequenced sample: peripheral blood. The receptors were sampled from a woman aged 60-75 years who had recovered from COVID-19. Each CDR3 is given without its conserved first and last residue. A D gene is named only where the DNA matches it firmly.

J	V	D	CDR3
TRBJ2-1	TRBV18	.	ASSPPASSGGYNEQF
TRBJ1-1	TRBV20-1	.	SASPGRITEAF
TRBJ2-7	TRBV19	.	ASSISGEAYEQY
TRBJ1-4	TRBV5-6	.	ASSFGGAGEKLF
TRBJ2-7	TRBV6-2/TRBV6-3	TRBD1	ASNPTGSLSYEQY
TRBJ2-3	TRBV5-6	TRBD2	ASSGTSGGDTQY
TRBJ1-3	TRBV2	.	ASSVLNGNTIY
TRBJ1-1	TRBV2	TRBD1	ASSIGQGDTEAF
TRBJ1-6	TRBV11-2	.	ASSFPQGGSPLH
TRBJ2-1	TRBV28	.	ASSVTYNEQF
TRBJ2-7	TRBV4-1	.	ASSQVWDDRSEQY
TRBJ2-4	TRBV30	.	AHSRPWQNIQY
TRBJ2-5	TRBV19	.	ASSPQGGETQY
TRBJ1-5	TRBV4-1	.	ASSQIRVGGPQH
TRBJ2-7	TRBV9	.	ASSVESGPDYEQY
TRBJ2-2	TRBV5-1	.	ASSLDIPGELF
TRBJ1-2	TRBV11-2	TRBD1	ASSSGQGWWGYT
TRBJ2-7	TRBV2	.	ASRPEDRPYEQY
TRBJ2-1	TRBV11-3	TRBD1	ASSLTGQGNEQF
TRBJ2-1	TRBV14	.	ASRPTEAPHNEQF
TRBJ1-2	TRBV7-9	.	ASRPDSNYGYT
TRBJ2-2	TRBV5-1	TRBD2	ASSQASGGTGELF
TRBJ1-3	TRBV27	TRBD1	ASSLLGQGTGNTIY
TRBJ1-2	TRBV10-3	.	AISEPPGMGYGYT